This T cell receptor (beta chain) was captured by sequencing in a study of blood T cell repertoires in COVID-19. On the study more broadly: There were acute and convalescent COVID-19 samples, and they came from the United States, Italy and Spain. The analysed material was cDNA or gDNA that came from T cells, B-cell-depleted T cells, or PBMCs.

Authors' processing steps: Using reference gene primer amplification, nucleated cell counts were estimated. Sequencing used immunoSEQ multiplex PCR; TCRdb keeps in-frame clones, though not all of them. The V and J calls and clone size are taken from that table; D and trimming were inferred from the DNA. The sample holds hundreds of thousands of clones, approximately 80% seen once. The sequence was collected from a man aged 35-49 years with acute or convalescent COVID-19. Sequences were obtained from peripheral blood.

The CDR3 DNA reads TGTGCCAGCAGCTCCAGGGGATACAATGAGCAGTTCTTC. Its translation is CASSSRGYNEQFF. The chain is built from TRBV5-4 and TRBJ2-1, with D possibly TRBD1 on 6 matching bases. The CDR3 consists of 13 residues. The V gene's germline CDR1 is SGHNT and CDR2 YYREEE (reference sequence). Trimming left V 3 bases short and J 4 bases short, with 8 bases between.